One sample yielded the 9 T cell receptor beta chains listed below, sequenced in a study of cytomegalovirus exposure and HLA in healthy donors (dated by TCRdb to the late 2010s). Receptors were amplified or captured by the immunoSEQ multiplex PCR assay. TCRdb stores this immuneACCESS table with in-frame sequences only. Part of the clones is absent; in the studies checked, under half of the shortfall reflects unresolved V genes, and no reason is known for the rest. The sample contains approximately 60,000 clones, around 90% of them found a single time. The ten largest clones capture more than 2.5% of the sample. The material sequenced was PBMCs. These receptors were collected from a young man in good health and CMV-seronegative.

This clone appeared a single time. CDR3 amino acids: CASSAGQAPNYGYTF. Here the CDR3 DNA reads TGTGCCAGCAGCGCGGGACAGGCCCCCAACTATGGCTACACCTTC. This sequence joins TRBV5-6 and TRBJ1-2; 8 positions match TRBD1. CDR3 length: 15 residues. The V segment lost 4 bases and the J segment 2 bases; nucleotides outside the gene matches: 7. In germline, CDR1 is SGHDT, CDR2 YYEEEE.

The chain carries TRBV27 and TRBJ1-2; D call uncertain. Germline loops: CDR1 MNHEY, CDR2 SMNVEV (reference sequence). The germline V and J ends were trimmed by 2 bases and 2 bases, with 6 bases remaining between them. The CDR3 consists of 13 residues. The CDR3 nucleotides read TGTGCCAGCAGTTTAGCCAGGAACTATGGCTACACCTTC. Translating gives CASSLARNYGYTF.

The genes are TRBV28 and TRBJ2-4, with TRBD1 as a possible D gene (5 bases). The CDR3 consists of 14 residues. V lost 6 bases and J 7 bases, leaving 16 bases between the germline ends. CDR1 and CDR2 (germline): MDHEN, SYDVKM. The CDR3 loop reads CASRGAGRMNIQYF. CDR3 coding DNA: TGTGCCAGCAGAGGGGCTGGGCGAATGAACATTCAGTACTTC.

The chain employs TRBV10-2 and TRBJ2-5; weak D call: TRBD1 (6 bases). Germline V gene data show CDR1 as WSHSY and CDR2 as SAAADI. The CDR3 covers 15 residues. V lost 6 bases and J 4 bases, leaving 18 bases between the germline ends. This CDR3 is CASSFTGHKGETQYF. The CDR3, as DNA: TGCGCCAGCAGCTTTACGGGACATAAGGGAGAGACCCAGTACTTC.

In its sample, this clone was seen once. The gene calls are TRBV10-3 and TRBJ2-7; 9 bases line up with TRBD1. This CDR3 contains 15 residues. Per germline, CDR1 ENHRY and CDR2 SYGVKD. V was clipped by 4 bases and J by 2 bases; unmatched bases: 6. DNA for the CDR3: TGTGCCATCAGTGGAGGGGACAGGGATCCCTACGAGCAGTACTTC. It encodes CAISGGDRDPYEQYF.

This chain connects TRBV28 to TRBJ1-5, with a possible D match to TRBD1 (5 bases). Germline loops: CDR1 MDHEN, CDR2 SYDVKM. The CDR3 runs to 15 residues. The V end was cut by 6 bases, the J end by 5 bases, with 17 bases between. CDR3 region: CASRLTPDTYQPQHF. Here the CDR3 DNA reads TGTGCCAGCAGGCTAACCCCGGACACCTATCAGCCCCAGCATTTT.

This clone was counted once. The CDR3 spells CASTTGGPGYEQYF. The CDR3 nucleotides read TGTGCCAGTACAACGGGAGGCCCAGGGTACGAGCAGTACTTC. J is TRBJ2-7 and V is TRBV28; 7 nucleotides match TRBD2. This CDR3 has 14 amino acids. V gave up 9 bases and J gave up 4 bases; unmatched junction bases: 12. Germline V gene data show CDR1 as MDHEN and CDR2 as SYDVKM.

CDR3 nucleotides: TGTGCCAGCAGCCAATTCAGGGTACTAGCGGAATCCACAGATACGCAGTATTTT. Translated, it gives CASSQFRVLAESTDTQYF. The V call is TRBV14, the J call TRBJ2-3, with 8 bases aligning to TRBD2. Germline CDR1 is SGHDN and CDR2 is FVKESK. The CDR3 runs to 18 residues. V shed 2 bases, J shed 2 bases, and the junction held 12 bases outside the gene matches.

The chain has TRBV30 and TRBJ1-1, with TRBD1 identical over 7 bases. Per the germline V gene, CDR1 is GTSNPN and CDR2 is SVGIG (reference sequence). There are 15 residues in the CDR3. With V trimmed by 1 base and J by 2 bases, 7 bases remained unmatched. As DNA, the CDR3 is TGTGCCTGGAGTGAACCGTGGGACAGAAACACTGAAGCTTTCTTT. Its translation is CAWSEPWDRNTEAFF.